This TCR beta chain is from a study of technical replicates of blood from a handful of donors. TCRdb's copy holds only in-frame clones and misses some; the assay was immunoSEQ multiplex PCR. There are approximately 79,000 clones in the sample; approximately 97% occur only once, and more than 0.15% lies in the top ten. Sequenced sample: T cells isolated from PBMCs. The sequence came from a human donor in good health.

CDR3 sequence reads: CASSTTGANTEAFF. The CDR3 DNA reads as TGTGCCAGCAGCACGACAGGGGCGAACACTGAAGCTTTCTTT. The chain joins TRBV11-2 to TRBJ1-1, with 8 bases aligning to TRBD1. The CDR3 has 14 residues. With V trimmed by 5 bases and J by 1 base, 3 bases remained unmatched. Germline CDR1 and CDR2: SGHAT and FQNNGV.